These 26 T cell receptor beta chains share one sample of origin, sequenced in a study of blood T cell repertoires in COVID-19. Here immunoSEQ multiplex PCR was the method, and the copy in TCRdb shows in-frame clones only, minus some. Among a few hundred thousand clones listed, 70% to 90% were seen once. The sequenced material came from peripheral blood. Receptors were obtained from a human donor in a cohort sampled during active COVID-19.

The genes are TRBV5-1 and TRBJ1-2; no clear D. Germline values: CDR1 SGHRS, CDR2 YFSETQ. V was clipped by 0 bases and J by 8 bases, with 14 bases between them. The CDR3 length is 14 residues. The CDR3 loop reads CASSLDISSGGYTF. The CDR3 nucleotides read TGCGCCAGCAGCTTGGACATCTCCTCGGGAGGCTACACCTTC. The complete variable domain, with remaining parts taken from reference TRBV5-1 and TRBJ1-2, reads KAGVTQTPRYLIKTRGQQVTLSCSPISGHRSVSWYQQTPGQGLQFLFEYFSETQRNKGNFPGRFSGRQFSNSRSEMNVSTLELGDSALYLCASSLDISSGGYTFGSGTRLTVV.

This clone has just one count. The V call is TRBV27, the J call TRBJ1-1, with D possibly TRBD1 on 6 matching bases. The CDR3 is 13 amino acids. Trimming took off 3 bases at V and 5 bases at J, with 10 bases between the two ends. CDR1 is MNHEY and CDR2 is SMNVEV in the germline V gene (reference sequence). The CDR3 DNA is TGTGCCAGCAGTTTGGTGGGGGCTACTGAAGCTTTCTTT. It encodes CASSLVGATEAFF.

The chain employs TRBV3-1 (or the pseudogene TRBV3-2) and TRBJ1-1; TRBD1 might be the D (5 bases). From germline, CDR1 is LGHDT and CDR2 YNNKEL (reference sequence). V was trimmed by 4 bases and J by 4 bases, leaving 13 bases between them. The CDR3 is 14 amino acids. CDR3 in amino acids: CASSLRWGGTEAFF. Here the CDR3 DNA reads TGTGCCAGCAGCCTCAGGTGGGGCGGCACTGAAGCTTTCTTT.

This sequence joins TRBV6-5 and TRBJ2-5; 7 bases are shared with TRBD2. The length of the CDR3 is 16 residues. Unmatched junction bases numbered 9, after V lost 0 bases and J lost 5 bases. The germline V gene has CDR1 MNHEY and CDR2 SVGAGI. CDR3 nucleotides: TGTGCCAGCAGTTACTCGAGACTAGCTTTGGGGGAGACCCAGTACTTC. It specifies CASSYSRLALGETQYF.

This clone has just a few counts. The chain recombines TRBV27 with TRBJ2-7, with D unclear. CDR3 size: 13 residues. The ends were cut back, 4 bases at V and 6 bases at J, with 13 bases in the middle. Germline loops: CDR1 MNHEY, CDR2 SMNVEV (reference sequence). CDR3 sequence: CASSSGSFSEQYF. CDR3 bases: TGTGCCAGCAGTTCCGGGTCCTTTTCCGAGCAGTACTTC.

This rearrangement joins TRBV6-5 to TRBJ1-3; the match to TRBD1 covers 7 bases. The V segment lost 2 bases and the J segment 0 bases; nucleotides outside the gene matches: 4. CDR3 size: 16 residues. The germline gives CDR1 MNHEY, CDR2 SVGAGI. CDR3 sequence: CASSYTGANSGNTIYF. As DNA, the CDR3 is TGTGCCAGCAGTTACACAGGGGCGAACTCTGGAAACACCATATATTTT.

The chain joins TRBV24-1 to TRBJ1-2; 9 nucleotides align to TRBD1. The CDR3 has 13 residues. Germline CDR1 and CDR2: KGHDR and SFDVKD. V dropped 10 bases and J dropped 6; count of bases not matched to a gene: 8. The CDR3, as DNA: TGTGCCACGAGTAGGACAGGGGAGAATGGCTACACCTTC. This encodes CATSRTGENGYTF.

The chain uses TRBV15 and TRBJ1-4, with D possibly TRBD1 on 5 matching bases. V was clipped by 5 bases and J by 8 bases, with 18 bases between them. This CDR3 is 15 amino acids long. Germline V gives CDR1 LNHNV, CDR2 YYDKDF (reference sequence). The CDR3 protein is CATSSQRNRGEKLFF. In DNA, the CDR3 is TGTGCCACCAGCTCCCAGCGAAACCGGGGGGAAAAACTGTTTTTT.

The CDR3 DNA is TGTGCCAGCAGCTTATACAGGTTTAGCACAGATACGCAGTATTTT. It translates to CASSLYRFSTDTQYF. The J gene is TRBJ2-3, the V gene TRBV7-3, with D tentatively TRBD1 (5 bases). Trimming pared 2 bases from V and 0 bases from J, leaving 9 bases between. Germline loops: CDR1 SGHTA, CDR2 FQGTGA. CDR3 length equals 15 residues. The whole variable domain, remainder taken from reference TRBV7-3 and TRBJ2-3, is GAGVSQTPSNKVTEKGKYVELRCDPISGHTALYWYRQSLGQGPEFLIYFQGTGAADDSGLPNDRFFAVRPEGSVSTLKIQRTERGDSAVYLCASSLYRFSTDTQYFGPGTRLTVL.

The chain is built from TRBV7-9 and TRBJ2-7; D may be TRBD1 (6 bases). Trimming took 4 bases from V and 2 from J, leaving 12 bases between them. This CDR3 spans 14 amino acids. From germline, CDR1 is SEHNR and CDR2 FQNEAQ (reference sequence). The CDR3 DNA reads as TGTGCCAGCAGCTCACAGGGAAGGGCCTACGAGCAGTACTTC. Protein: CASSSQGRAYEQYF.

This chain uses TRBV10-3 with TRBJ2-5; 8 bases agree with TRBD2. The J segment lost 5 bases and the V segment lost 2 bases, leaving 7 bases of the junction unmatched. Germline V gene sequence: CDR1 ENHRY, CDR2 SYGVKD. This CDR3 spans 15 amino acids. CDR3 sequence: CAISEREGPGETQYF. The DNA of the CDR3 is TGTGCCATCAGTGAGCGGGAGGGTCCGGGGGAGACCCAGTACTTC.

The gene calls are TRBV9 and TRBJ1-2; TRBD1 matches 7 bases. V shed 3 bases and J 4 bases; nucleotides not matched to a gene: 15. Germline V gene sequence: CDR1 SGDLS, CDR2 YYNGEE. The CDR3 extends over 17 amino acids. For the CDR3, the DNA is TGTGCCAGCAGCGGATTCGGACAGGCGGAGGTTTTCTATGGCTACACCTTC. Protein product: CASSGFGQAEVFYGYTF.

V and J are TRBV23-1 and TRBJ2-7; the D gene is possibly TRBD1 (5 bases). TRBV23-1 is an ORF, and what it does is uncertain. V lost 11 bases and J lost 2, with 13 bases in between. The length of the CDR3 is 12 residues. The CDR3 DNA sequence: TGCGCCTCCAGGGTGGGCGCCTACGAGCAGTACTTC. It encodes CASRVGAYEQYF.

The chain is built from TRBV7-9 and TRBJ2-4; D perhaps matches TRBD1 (6 bases). Trimming took off 8 bases at V and 3 bases at J, with 17 bases between the two ends. The CDR3 totals 15 residues. The germline CDR1 and CDR2 sequences are SEHNR and FQNEAQ (reference sequence). The CDR3 DNA follows: TGTGCCAGCGATCCCTCGGACAGTTTCAAAAACATTCAGTACTTC. Residues: CASDPSDSFKNIQYF.

The genes are TRBV6-2 or TRBV6-3 and TRBJ2-7; the D gene is possibly TRBD2 (6 bases). Germline assignment: CDR1 MNHEY and CDR2 SVGEGT. Trimming stripped 6 bases from V and 2 bases from J, with 17 bases between. The CDR3 sequence is 15 residues long. This CDR3 is CASSPGLADTYEQYF. The CDR3 DNA reads as TGTGCCAGCAGCCCCGGGTTAGCGGATACCTACGAGCAGTACTTC.

The V gene is TRBV28, the J gene TRBJ1-5, with D hard to call. CDR1 and CDR2 (germline): MDHEN, SYDVKM. This CDR3 has 14 residues. V shed 6 bases and J shed 0 bases, with 9 bases lying between them. The CDR3 spells CASRTRGSNQPQHF. The CDR3 DNA sequence: TGTGCCAGCAGAACCCGGGGTAGCAATCAGCCCCAGCATTTT.

Notes on this clone: Other DNA variants within this sample encode the same CDR3. The chain carries TRBV5-1 and TRBJ2-7; unclear D gene. This CDR3 comprises 11 residues. Trimming left V 5 bases short and J 1 base short, with 4 bases between. Germline lookup yields CDR1 SGHRS and CDR2 YFSETQ. CDR3: CASSSSYEQYF. In DNA, the CDR3 is TGCGCCAGCAGTTCATCCTACGAGCAGTACTTC.

CDR3 loop: CASSPWTGRVTEAFF. CDR3 nucleotide sequence: TGTGCCAGCAGTCCTTGGACAGGGAGGGTCACTGAAGCTTTCTTT. The J gene is TRBJ1-1, the V gene TRBV28; 8 bases line up with TRBD1. V lost 5 bases and J lost 4; bases outside the gene matches: 9. The CDR3 is 15 residues long. Germline assignment: CDR1 MDHEN and CDR2 SYDVKM.

This chain joins TRBV19 and TRBJ1-2; a weak D match, TRBD1 (5 bases). V dropped 7 bases and J dropped 5 bases, with 14 bases sitting between them. CDR1 LNHDA and CDR2 SQIVND come from the germline V gene (reference sequence). CDR3 length: 13 residues. The DNA for the CDR3 is TGTGCCAGTAATCTGGGCAGGGCATATGGCTACACCTTC. Encoded protein: CASNLGRAYGYTF.

This chain joins TRBV7-2 and TRBJ2-7; 11 bases match TRBD2. The CDR3 runs 16 residues. Germline CDR1 SGHTA, CDR2 FQGNSA. Germline trimming cut 3 bases from V and 5 bases from J; bases unmatched to any gene: 9. CDR3: CASSLMLAGGVHEQYF. DNA of the CDR3: TGTGCCAGCAGCTTGATGTTAGCGGGGGGGGTCCACGAGCAGTACTTC.

V usage is TRBV6-2 or TRBV6-3 and J usage is TRBJ2-7; D is ambiguous. The CDR3 runs to 12 residues. Germline CDR1 reads MNHEY; CDR2 reads SVGEGT. V was pared by 0 bases and J by 5 bases, with 5 bases between. CDR3 in amino acids: CASSYSSHEQYF. The DNA for the CDR3 is TGTGCCAGCAGTTACTCGAGTCACGAGCAGTACTTC.

The chain uses TRBV27 and TRBJ1-1; D is undetermined. The CDR3 has 14 amino acids. V lost 6 bases and J lost 6, with 17 bases in between. Germline V gives CDR1 MNHEY, CDR2 SMNVEV (reference sequence). In nucleotides, the CDR3 is TGTGCCAGCAGACTCCCCGAGCGAGGCGCTGAAGCTTTCTTT. Amino acids: CASRLPERGAEAFF.

This clone was seen more than once but under ten times. The V call is TRBV28, the J call TRBJ1-3; weak D call: TRBD1 (6 bases). V lost 4 bases and J lost 2, with 9 bases in between. The CDR3 runs 14 residues. The V gene's germline CDR1 is MDHEN and CDR2 SYDVKM. For the CDR3, the DNA is TGTGCCAGCAGTTATTCAGGGGCTGGAAACACCATATATTTT. This codes for CASSYSGAGNTIYF.

V gene TRBV4-1 combines with J gene TRBJ1-2; D is perhaps TRBD1 (5 bases). V dropped 0 bases and J dropped 4 bases, with 12 bases sitting between them. This CDR3 has 15 amino acids. From germline, CDR1 is MGHRA and CDR2 YSYEKL. The CDR3 DNA is TGCGCCAGCAGCCAAGATCGGGCGGGGGGCTATGGCTACACCTTC. This sequence encodes CASSQDRAGGYGYTF.

This clone showed up just once. The chain combines TRBV6-2 or TRBV6-3 with TRBJ2-7; 7 bases fit TRBD1. Germline CDR1 and CDR2: MNHEY and SVGEGT. The V gene end was trimmed by 6 bases and the J gene end by 7 bases; junction bases not matched to a gene: 15. The CDR3 is made up of 15 amino acids. CDR3 sequence (DNA): TGTGCCAGCAGCCGACGACAGGGTCCCGGAATGGAGCAGTACTTC. Amino acid sequence: CASSRRQGPGMEQYF.

In this sample, this clone turned up once. V and J are TRBV5-1 and TRBJ1-1; no clear D gene. V was shortened by 0 bases and J by 1 base, with 10 bases between the two germline ends. Germline V gene sequence: CDR1 SGHRS, CDR2 YFSETQ. CDR3 size: 15 residues. This CDR3 reads CASSLEYPGNTEAFF. CDR3 DNA sequence: TGCGCCAGCAGCTTGGAGTATCCCGGGAACACTGAAGCTTTCTTT.